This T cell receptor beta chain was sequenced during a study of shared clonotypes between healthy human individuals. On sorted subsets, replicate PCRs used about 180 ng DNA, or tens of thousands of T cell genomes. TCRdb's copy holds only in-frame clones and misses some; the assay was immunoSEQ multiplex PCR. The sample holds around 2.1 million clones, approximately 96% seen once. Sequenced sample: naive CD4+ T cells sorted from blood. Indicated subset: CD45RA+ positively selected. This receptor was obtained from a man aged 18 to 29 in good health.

The CDR3 nucleotides are TGCACCAGCAGCCAAGCTACTTTTCTAGCGGGATGTCGCACAGATACGCAGTATTTT. Amino acids: CTSSQATFLAGCRTDTQYF. The chain uses TRBV1 and TRBJ2-3; the table assigns TRBD2, which was not confirmed against the DNA. TRBV1 is deemed a pseudogene. CDR3 length: 19 residues.